Here is one T cell receptor (beta chain) with its context. Primers included in the PCR were 60 Vbeta and 13 Jbeta primers. The method was immunoSEQ multiplex PCR; TCRdb's version includes in-frame clones alone and lacks a portion of them. Among some 120,000 clones, about 80% were seen once, and the ten largest hold over 3.5%. The sample originates from a study of cytomegalovirus exposure and HLA in healthy donors. Trimming cost V 0 bases and J 1 base, with 7 bases left between them. The CDR3 is 14 amino acids. Germline assignment: CDR1 SGHNT and CDR2 YYREEE (reference sequence). The sample taken for sequencing was PBMCs. The chain links TRBV5-4 to TRBJ1-1; D call uncertain. The sequence came from a man aged 25-40 years in good health and CMV-seropositive. The CDR3 nucleotides read TGTGCCAGCAGCTTGGTGGAGGGGAACACTGAAGCTTTCTTT. Protein sequence: CASSLVEGNTEAFF.